This TCR beta chain is drawn from a study of human T cells and chemical hapten exposure. J lost 6 bases, V lost 2 bases, and 7 bases had no gene match. The CDR3 consists of 15 residues. Many counts were recorded for this clonotype. TCRdb re-called the RACE reads through MiXCR, storing one row per CDR3 protein. The sample holds tens of thousands of distinct CDR3 sequences, 3% to 4% seen once. Documented time point: healthy volunteer bleed at 6 weeks. Sequencing started from total RNA isolated from unfractionated whole blood. The chain has TRBV12-3 or TRBV12-4 and TRBJ2-1, with TRBD2 identical over 7 bases. The receptor was derived from a human donor in good health. Some clones in this sample may be carry-over from other donors' samples. The sequencing sample was made of whole blood. Here the CDR3 DNA reads TGTGCCAGCAGTTTACATGGCGGGAGTTCCAATGAGCAGTTCTTC. Amino acids: CASSLHGGSSNEQFF.